This T cell receptor beta chain was sequenced during a study of CD8+CD57+ T cells in acquired aplastic anemia. The use of genomic DNA as template underpinned the TCR beta VDJ and CDR3 profiling. TCRdb ran MiXCR on the reads and lists one entry per CDR3 protein. The sample includes 150,000 to 200,000 distinct CDR3 sequences, around 50% of them seen just once. Patients included in sequencing had previously demonstrated CD8+CD57+ cell expansion by flow cytometry. Germline V gene data show CDR1 as LNHDA and CDR2 as SQIVND (reference sequence). The trim removed 7 bases at V and 8 bases at J, leaving 11 bases unmatched. The CDR3 is made up of 16 amino acids.

The V gene is TRBV19, the J gene TRBJ1-4, with 12 bases identical to TRBD1. This receptor was identified in a human donor with aplastic anemia. Sequences were obtained from sorted CD4+, CD8+, or CD8+CD57+ T cells (not recorded which) from PBMCs. The DNA for the CDR3 is TGTGCCAGTACCAATTTACACGGGACAGGGGGCGAAAAACTGTTTTTT. Its protein is CASTNLHGTGGEKLFF.